This T cell receptor beta chain was documented in a study of blood T cell repertoires in COVID-19. Study-wide background: Both acute and convalescent COVID-19 samples were obtained from the United States, Italy and Spain. Nucleic acid was either cDNA or gDNA, and it came from T cells, B-cell-depleted T cells, or PBMCs.

As processed by the authors: By means of reference gene primer amplification, nucleated cell counts were estimated. Measured with immunoSEQ multiplex PCR; TCRdb has only the in-frame clones, and not every one. V, J and clone size are taken as reported in that table, and D and trimming were inferred from the DNA itself. The table shows roughly 41,000 clones, with approximately 69% occurring only once. Unmatched junction bases numbered 12, after V lost 6 bases and J lost 8 bases. This CDR3 has 15 residues. Germline assignment: CDR1 SGHAT and CDR2 FQDESV (reference sequence). Patients in Seattle were enrolled during active infection, then followed longitudinally. By share, this clone counts as large.

The TCR sequence derives from a man between 70 and 80 years old with COVID-19, enrolled during active disease. The rearrangement joins TRBV11-1 to TRBJ2-1, with 8 nucleotides matching TRBD2. The sequenced sample consisted of peripheral blood. For the CDR3, the DNA is TGTGCCAGCAGTTTTCTAGCGGGCGGAGGCGATGAGCAGTTCTTC. This encodes CASSFLAGGGDEQFF.